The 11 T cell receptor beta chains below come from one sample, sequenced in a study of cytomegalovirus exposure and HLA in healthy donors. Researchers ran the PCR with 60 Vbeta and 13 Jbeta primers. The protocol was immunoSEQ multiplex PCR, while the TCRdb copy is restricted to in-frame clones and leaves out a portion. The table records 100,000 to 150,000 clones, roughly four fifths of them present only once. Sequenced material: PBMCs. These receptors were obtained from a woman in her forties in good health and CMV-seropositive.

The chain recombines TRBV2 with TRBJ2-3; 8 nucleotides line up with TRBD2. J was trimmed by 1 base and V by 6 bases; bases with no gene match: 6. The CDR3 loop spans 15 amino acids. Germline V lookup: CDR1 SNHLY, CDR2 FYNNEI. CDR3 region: CASSPLTSGTDTQYF. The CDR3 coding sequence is TGTGCCAGCAGCCCTCTGACTAGCGGCACAGATACGCAGTATTTT. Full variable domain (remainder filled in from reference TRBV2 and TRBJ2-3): EPEVTQTPSHQVTQMGQEVILRCVPISNHLYFYWYRQILGQKVEFLVSFYNNEISEKSEIFDDQFSVERPDGSNFTLKIRSTKLEDSAMYFCASSPLTSGTDTQYFGPGTRLTVL.

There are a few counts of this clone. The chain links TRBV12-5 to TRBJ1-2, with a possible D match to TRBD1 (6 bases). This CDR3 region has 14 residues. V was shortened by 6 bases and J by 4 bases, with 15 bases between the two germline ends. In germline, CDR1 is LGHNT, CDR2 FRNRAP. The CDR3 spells CASGAGGAGYGYTF. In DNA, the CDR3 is TGTGCTAGTGGGGCTGGGGGCGCAGGCTATGGCTACACCTTC.

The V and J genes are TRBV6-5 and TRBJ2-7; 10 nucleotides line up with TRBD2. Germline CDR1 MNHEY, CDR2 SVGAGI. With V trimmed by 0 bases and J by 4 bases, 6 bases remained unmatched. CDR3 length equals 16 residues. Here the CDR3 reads CASSYSGLAGVYEQYF. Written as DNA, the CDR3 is TGTGCCAGCAGTTACTCAGGGCTAGCGGGAGTATACGAGCAGTACTTC.

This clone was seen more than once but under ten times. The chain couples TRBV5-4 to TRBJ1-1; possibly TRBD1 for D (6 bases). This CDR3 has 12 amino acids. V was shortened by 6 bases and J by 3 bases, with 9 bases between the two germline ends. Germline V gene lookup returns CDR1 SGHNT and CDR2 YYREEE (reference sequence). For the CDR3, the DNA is TGTGCCAGCACCAGGGGAGACACTGAAGCTTTCTTT. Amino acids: CASTRGDTEAFF.

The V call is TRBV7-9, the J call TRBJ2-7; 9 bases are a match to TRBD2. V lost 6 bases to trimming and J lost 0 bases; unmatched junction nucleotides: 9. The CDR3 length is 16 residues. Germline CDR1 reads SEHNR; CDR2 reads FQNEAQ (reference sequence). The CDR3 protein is CASSLTSGFRSYEQYF. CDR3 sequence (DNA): TGTGCCAGCAGTCTTACTAGCGGGTTTCGCTCCTACGAGCAGTACTTC.

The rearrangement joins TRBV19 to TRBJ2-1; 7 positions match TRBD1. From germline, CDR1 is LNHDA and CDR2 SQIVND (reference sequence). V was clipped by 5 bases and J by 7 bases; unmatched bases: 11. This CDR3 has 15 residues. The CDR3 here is CASSAVGTAKNEQFF. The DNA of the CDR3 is TGTGCCAGTAGTGCGGTCGGGACAGCTAAGAATGAGCAGTTCTTC.

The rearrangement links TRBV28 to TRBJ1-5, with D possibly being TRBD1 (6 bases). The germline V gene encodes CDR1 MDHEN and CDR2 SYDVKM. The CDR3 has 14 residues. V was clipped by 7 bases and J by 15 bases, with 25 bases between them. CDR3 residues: CASTNGDVAIRGHF. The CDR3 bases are TGTGCCAGCACGAACGGGGACGTAGCAATCAGGGGGCATTTT.

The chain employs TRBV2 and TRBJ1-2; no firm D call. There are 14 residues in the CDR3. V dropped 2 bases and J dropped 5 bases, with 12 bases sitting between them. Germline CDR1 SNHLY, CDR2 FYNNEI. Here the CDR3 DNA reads TGTGCCAGCAGTGAAACCACAGTCCAATATGGCTACACCTTC. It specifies CASSETTVQYGYTF.

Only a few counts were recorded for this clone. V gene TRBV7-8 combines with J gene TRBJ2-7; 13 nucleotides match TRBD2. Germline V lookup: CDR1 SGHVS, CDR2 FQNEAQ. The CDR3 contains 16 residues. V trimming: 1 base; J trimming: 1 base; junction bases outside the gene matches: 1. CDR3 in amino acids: CASSLGLAGGSYEQYF. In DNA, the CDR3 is TGTGCCAGCAGCTTAGGACTAGCGGGGGGTTCCTACGAGCAGTACTTC.

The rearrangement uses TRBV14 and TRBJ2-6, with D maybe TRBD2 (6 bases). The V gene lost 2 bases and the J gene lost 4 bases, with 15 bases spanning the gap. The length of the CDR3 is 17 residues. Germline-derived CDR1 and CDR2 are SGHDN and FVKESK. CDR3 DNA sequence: TGTGCCAGCAGCCAATTTTCCCGGGGGACCGGGGCCAACGTCCTGACTTTC. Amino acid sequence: CASSQFSRGTGANVLTF.

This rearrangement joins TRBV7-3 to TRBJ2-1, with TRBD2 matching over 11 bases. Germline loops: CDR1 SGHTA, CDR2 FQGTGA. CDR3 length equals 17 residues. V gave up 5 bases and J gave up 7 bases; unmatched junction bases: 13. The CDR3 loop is CASSLTGLAGGYNEQFF. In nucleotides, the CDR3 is TGTGCCAGCAGCCTCACAGGCCTAGCGGGGGGATATAATGAGCAGTTCTTC.